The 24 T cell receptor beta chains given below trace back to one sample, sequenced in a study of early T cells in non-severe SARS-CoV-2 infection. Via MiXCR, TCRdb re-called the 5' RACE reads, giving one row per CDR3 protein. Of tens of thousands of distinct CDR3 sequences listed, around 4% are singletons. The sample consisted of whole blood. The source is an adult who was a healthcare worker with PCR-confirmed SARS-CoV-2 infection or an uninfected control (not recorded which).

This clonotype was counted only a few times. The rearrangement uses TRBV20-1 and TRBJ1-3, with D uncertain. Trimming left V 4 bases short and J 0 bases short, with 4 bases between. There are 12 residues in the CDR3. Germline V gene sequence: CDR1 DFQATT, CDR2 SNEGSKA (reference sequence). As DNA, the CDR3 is TGCAGTGCTACCAGCTCTGGAAACACCATATATTTT. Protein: CSATSSGNTIYF.

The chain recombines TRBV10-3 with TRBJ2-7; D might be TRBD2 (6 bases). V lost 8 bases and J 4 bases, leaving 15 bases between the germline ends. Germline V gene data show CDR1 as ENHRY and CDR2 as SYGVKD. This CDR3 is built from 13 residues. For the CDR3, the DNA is TGTGCCATCGGGGGGAAATCCGTTTACGAGCAGTACTTC. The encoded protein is CAIGGKSVYEQYF.

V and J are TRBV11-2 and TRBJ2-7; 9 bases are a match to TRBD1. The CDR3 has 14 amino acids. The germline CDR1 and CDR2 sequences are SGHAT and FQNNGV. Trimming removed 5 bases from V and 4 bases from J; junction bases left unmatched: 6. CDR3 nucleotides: TGTGCCAGCAGCCGAGGGACAGGGAGATACGAGCAGTACGTC. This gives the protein CASSRGTGRYEQYV.

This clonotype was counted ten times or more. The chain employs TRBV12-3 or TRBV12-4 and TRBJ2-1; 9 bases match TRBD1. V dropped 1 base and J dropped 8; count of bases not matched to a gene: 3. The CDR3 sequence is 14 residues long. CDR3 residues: CASSLGQGVDEQFF. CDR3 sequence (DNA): TGTGCCAGCAGTTTAGGACAGGGGGTCGATGAGCAGTTCTTC.

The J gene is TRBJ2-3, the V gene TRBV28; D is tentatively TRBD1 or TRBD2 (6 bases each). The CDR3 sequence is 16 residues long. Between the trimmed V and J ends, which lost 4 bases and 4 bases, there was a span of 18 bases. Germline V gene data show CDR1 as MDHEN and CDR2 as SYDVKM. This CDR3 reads CASSSPRGGTSDTQYF. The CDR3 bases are TGTGCCAGCAGTTCACCGCGAGGGGGGACTTCAGATACGCAGTATTTT.

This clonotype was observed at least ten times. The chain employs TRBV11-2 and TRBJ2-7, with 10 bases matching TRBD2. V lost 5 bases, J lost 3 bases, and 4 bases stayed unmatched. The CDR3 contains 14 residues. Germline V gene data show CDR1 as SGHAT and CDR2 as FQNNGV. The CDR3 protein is CASSQLAGIYEQYV. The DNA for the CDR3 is TGTGCCAGCAGCCAACTAGCGGGAATCTACGAGCAGTACGTC.

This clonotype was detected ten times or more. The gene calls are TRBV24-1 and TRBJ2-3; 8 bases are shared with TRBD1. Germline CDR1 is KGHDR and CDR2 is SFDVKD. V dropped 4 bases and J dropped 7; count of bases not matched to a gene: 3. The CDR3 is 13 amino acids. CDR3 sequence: CATSDRTGHTQYF. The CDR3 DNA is TGTGCCACCAGTGACCGGACAGGGCATACGCAGTATTTT.

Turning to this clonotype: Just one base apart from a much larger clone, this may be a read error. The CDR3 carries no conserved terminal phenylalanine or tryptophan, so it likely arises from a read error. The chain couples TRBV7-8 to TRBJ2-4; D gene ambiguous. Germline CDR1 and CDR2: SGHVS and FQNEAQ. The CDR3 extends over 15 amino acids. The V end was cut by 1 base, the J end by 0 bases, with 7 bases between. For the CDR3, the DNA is TGTGCCAGCAGCTTAGATAGCCTAGCCAAAAACATTCAGTACATC. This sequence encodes CASSLDSLAKNIQYI.

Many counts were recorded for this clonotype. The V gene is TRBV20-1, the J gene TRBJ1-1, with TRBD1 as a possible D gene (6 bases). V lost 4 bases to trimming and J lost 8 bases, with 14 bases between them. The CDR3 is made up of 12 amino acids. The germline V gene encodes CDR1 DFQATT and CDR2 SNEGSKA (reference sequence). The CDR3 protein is CSATGTSSEAFF. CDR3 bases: TGCAGTGCTACCGGGACAAGCTCAGAAGCTTTCTTT.

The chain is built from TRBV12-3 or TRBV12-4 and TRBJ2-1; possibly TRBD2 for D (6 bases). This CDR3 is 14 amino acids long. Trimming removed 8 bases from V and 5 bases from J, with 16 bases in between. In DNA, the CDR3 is TGTGCCAGCGCGACCTCTGGAGGGAACAATGAGCAGTTCTTC. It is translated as CASATSGGNNEQFF.

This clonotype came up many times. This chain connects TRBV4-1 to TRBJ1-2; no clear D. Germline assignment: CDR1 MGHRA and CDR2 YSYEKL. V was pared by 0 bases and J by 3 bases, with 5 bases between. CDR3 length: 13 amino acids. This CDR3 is CASSQDLYYGYTF. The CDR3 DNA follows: TGCGCCAGCAGCCAAGACCTTTACTATGGCTACACCTTC.

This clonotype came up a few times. The CDR3 protein is CASSLLGGGETQYF. The CDR3 coding sequence is TGTGCCAGCAGCTTATTGGGCGGGGGAGAGACCCAGTACTTC. The chain recombines TRBV7-9 with TRBJ2-5; 7 nucleotides line up with TRBD2. CDR1 is SEHNR and CDR2 is FQNEAQ in the germline V gene (reference sequence). This CDR3 spans 14 amino acids. V lost 2 bases to trimming and J lost 4 bases; unmatched junction nucleotides: 4.

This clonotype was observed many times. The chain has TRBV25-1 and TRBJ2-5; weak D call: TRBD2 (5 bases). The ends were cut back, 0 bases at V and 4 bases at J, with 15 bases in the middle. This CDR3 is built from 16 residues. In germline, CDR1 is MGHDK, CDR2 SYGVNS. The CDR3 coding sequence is TGTGCCAGCAGTGAATACTCGACACTACGGGGAGAGACCCAGTACTTC. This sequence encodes CASSEYSTLRGETQYF. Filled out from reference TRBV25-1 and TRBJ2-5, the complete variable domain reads EADIYQTPRYLVIGTGKKITLECSQTMGHDKMYWYQQDPGMELHLIHYSYGVNSTEKGDLSSESTVSRIRTEHFPLTLESARPSHTSQYLCASSEYSTLRGETQYFGPGTRLLVL.

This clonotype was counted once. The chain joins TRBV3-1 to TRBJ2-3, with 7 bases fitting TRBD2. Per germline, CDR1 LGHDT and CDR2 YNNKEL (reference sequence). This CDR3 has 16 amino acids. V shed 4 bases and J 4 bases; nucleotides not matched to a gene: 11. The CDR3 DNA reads TGTGCCAGCAGCCCGGGACTATCTACGCGGGCAGATACGCAGTATTTT. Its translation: CASSPGLSTRADTQYF.

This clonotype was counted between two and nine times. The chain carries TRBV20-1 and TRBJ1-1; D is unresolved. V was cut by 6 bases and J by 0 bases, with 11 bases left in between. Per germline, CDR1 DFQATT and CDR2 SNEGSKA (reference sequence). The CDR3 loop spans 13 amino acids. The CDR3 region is CSALGRLNTEAFF. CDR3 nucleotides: TGCAGTGCGTTGGGCAGGTTGAACACTGAAGCTTTCTTT.

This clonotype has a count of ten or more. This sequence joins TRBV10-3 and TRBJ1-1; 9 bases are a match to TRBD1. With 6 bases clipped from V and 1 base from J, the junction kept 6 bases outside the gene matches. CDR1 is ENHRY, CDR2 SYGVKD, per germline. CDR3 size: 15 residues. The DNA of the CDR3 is TGTGCCATCAGGGGGACAGGGTTTTCGAACACTGAAGCTTTCTTT. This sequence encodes CAIRGTGFSNTEAFF.

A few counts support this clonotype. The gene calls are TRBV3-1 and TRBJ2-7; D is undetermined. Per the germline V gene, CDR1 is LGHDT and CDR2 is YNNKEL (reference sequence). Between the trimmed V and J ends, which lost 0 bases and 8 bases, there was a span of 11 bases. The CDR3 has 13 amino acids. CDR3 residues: CASSQDSWAQQYF. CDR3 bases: TGTGCCAGCAGCCAAGATTCCTGGGCCCAGCAGTACTTC.

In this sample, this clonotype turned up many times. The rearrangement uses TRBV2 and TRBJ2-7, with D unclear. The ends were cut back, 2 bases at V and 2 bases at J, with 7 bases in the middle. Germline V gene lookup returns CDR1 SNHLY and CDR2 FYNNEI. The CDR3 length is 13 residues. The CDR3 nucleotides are TGTGCCAGCAGTGAAAGGGTACCCTACGAGCAGTACGTC. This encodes CASSERVPYEQYV.

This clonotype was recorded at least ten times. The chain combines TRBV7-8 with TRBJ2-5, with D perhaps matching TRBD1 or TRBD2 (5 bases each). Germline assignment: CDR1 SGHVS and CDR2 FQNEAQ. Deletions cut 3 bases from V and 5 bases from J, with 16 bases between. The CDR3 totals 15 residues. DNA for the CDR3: TGTGCCAGCAGCTTTCCGGGACCCCCGCGGGAGACCCAGTACTTC. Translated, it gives CASSFPGPPRETQYF.

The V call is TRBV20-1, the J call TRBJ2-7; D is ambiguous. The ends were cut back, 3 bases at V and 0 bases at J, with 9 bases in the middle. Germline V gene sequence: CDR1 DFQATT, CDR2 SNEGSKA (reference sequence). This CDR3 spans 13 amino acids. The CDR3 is CSASLTNSYEQYF. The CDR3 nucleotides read TGCAGTGCTAGTCTGACAAACTCCTACGAGCAGTACTTC.

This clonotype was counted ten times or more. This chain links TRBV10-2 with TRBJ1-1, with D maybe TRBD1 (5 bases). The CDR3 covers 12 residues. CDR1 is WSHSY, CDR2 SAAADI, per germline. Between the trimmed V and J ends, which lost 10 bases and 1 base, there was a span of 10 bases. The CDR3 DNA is TGCGCCATCAGGGTCGGGAACACTGAAGCTTTCTTT. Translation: CAIRVGNTEAFF.

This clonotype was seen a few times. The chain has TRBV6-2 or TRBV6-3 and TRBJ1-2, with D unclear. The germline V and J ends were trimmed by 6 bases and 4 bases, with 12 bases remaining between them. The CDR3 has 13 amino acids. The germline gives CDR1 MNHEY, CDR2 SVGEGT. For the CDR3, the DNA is TGTGCCAGCAGGGCAATCCCGCGCTATGGCTACACCTTC. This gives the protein CASRAIPRYGYTF.

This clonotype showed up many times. The CDR3 spells CASSSGVAGPDDEQFF. CDR3 coding DNA: TGTGCCAGCAGCTCCGGCGTGGCAGGACCCGACGATGAGCAGTTCTTC. The rearrangement uses TRBV7-9 and TRBJ2-1; D call uncertain. Trimming removed 4 bases from V and 8 bases from J, with 21 bases in between. The CDR3 length is 16 residues. In germline, CDR1 is SEHNR, CDR2 FQNEAQ (reference sequence).

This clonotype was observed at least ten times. The CDR3 sequence: CASSSPPSGEQFF. The CDR3 DNA sequence: TGTGCCAGCAGCTCCCCCCCTAGCGGGGAGCAGTTCTTC. This chain links TRBV7-3 with TRBJ2-1, with 8 bases identical to TRBD2. V shed 4 bases and J 10 bases; nucleotides not matched to a gene: 6. Germline values: CDR1 SGHTA, CDR2 FQGTGA. This CDR3 spans 13 amino acids. Complete variable domain (other parts from reference TRBV7-3 and TRBJ2-1): GAGVSQTPSNKVTEKGKYVELRCDPISGHTALYWYRQSLGQGPEFLIYFQGTGAADDSGLPNDRFFAVRPEGSVSTLKIQRTERGDSAVYLCASSSPPSGEQFFGPGTRLTVL.